This TCR beta chain was sequenced for a study of OX40 agonist ivuxolimab in advanced cancers. On the study more broadly: Patients in the trial were receiving intravenous ivuxolimab every 2 weeks, at doses of 0.01 to 10 mg/kg. Overall study findings and caveats: Some patients without response likewise showed low normalized clonal expansion.

The method was immunoSEQ multiplex PCR; TCRdb's version includes in-frame clones alone and lacks a portion of them. The sample consists of 75,000 to 80,000 clones, nearly 95% of them appearing once. To note about this clone: Its antigen is as yet unknown.

Trimming took 5 bases from V and 9 from J, leaving 17 bases between them. The CDR3 has 15 amino acids. Germline V CDR1 and CDR2: MNHNY, SVGAGI (reference sequence). This clonotype originated in an adult with an advanced solid tumor such as melanoma, head and neck, liver or kidney cancer. Source: CD4+ or CD8+ T cells sorted from blood, taken in a trial of the OX40 agonist ivuxolimab. The chain is built from TRBV6-6 and TRBJ1-6, with D tentatively TRBD1 (6 bases). CDR3 bases: TGTGCCAGCAGTACCGGGTCCAGGGGAGCTTCACCCCTCCACTTT. Residues: CASSTGSRGASPLHF.